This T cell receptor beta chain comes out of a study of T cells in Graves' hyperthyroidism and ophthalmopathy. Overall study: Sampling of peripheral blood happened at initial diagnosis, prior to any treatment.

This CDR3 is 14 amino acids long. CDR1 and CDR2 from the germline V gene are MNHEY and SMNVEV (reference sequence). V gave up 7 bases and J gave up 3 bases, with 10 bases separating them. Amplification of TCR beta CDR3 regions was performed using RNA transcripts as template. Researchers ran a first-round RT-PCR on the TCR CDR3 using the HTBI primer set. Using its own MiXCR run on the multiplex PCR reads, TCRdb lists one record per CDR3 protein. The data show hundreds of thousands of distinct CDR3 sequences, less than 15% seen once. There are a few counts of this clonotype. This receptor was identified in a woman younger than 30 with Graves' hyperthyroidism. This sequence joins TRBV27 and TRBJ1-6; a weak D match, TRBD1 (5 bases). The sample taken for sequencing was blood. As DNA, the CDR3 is TGTGCCAGCAAGGGGCAGGACTATAATTCACCCCTCCACTTT. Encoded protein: CASKGQDYNSPLHF.